This entry concerns a single T cell receptor beta chain. Its antigen is as yet unknown. This entry comes from a study of T-cell reconstitution after alpha-beta-depleted transplantation in children. Unique molecular identifiers tagged the TCRbeta library. TCRdb reprocessed the PCR reads via MiXCR and lists one record per CDR3 protein. This table holds roughly 570,000 distinct CDR3 sequences, approximately 30% found once. Regarding the study as a whole: About two months after transplant, alpha-beta T cells reportedly came from several hundred expanded graft clones. High day-60 TCRbeta diversity in some patients came from surviving recipient T cells and thymic progenitors. It was newly produced T cells that mostly accounted for T-cell counts and diversity one year after transplant.

The CDR3 covers 17 residues. V was pared by 4 bases and J by 7 bases, with 19 bases of the junction left unmatched. Germline V CDR1 and CDR2: DFQATT, SNEGSKA (reference sequence). This receptor was taken from a boy under two years old with Wiskott-Aldrich syndrome, due to receive a stem cell transplant. The V gene is TRBV20-1, the J gene TRBJ2-1; 7 bases are a match to TRBD2. Material: PBMCs, obtained before TCRalphabeta/CD19-depleted stem cell transplant. CDR3 DNA: TGCAGTGCTAAAAAGTCCGGGACTACGTCCTTAGGTAATGAGCAGTTCTTC. It codes for CSAKKSGTTSLGNEQFF.